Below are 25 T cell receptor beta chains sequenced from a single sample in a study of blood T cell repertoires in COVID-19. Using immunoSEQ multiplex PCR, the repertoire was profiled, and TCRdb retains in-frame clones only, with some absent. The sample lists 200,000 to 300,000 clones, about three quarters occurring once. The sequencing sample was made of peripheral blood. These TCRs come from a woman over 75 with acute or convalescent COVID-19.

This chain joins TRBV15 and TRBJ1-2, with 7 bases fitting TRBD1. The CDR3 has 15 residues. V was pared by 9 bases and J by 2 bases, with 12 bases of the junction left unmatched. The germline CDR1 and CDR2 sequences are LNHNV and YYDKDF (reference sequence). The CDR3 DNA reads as TGTGCCACGAATGGTGCTGGACAGGCGAACTATGGCTACACCTTC. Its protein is CATNGAGQANYGYTF.

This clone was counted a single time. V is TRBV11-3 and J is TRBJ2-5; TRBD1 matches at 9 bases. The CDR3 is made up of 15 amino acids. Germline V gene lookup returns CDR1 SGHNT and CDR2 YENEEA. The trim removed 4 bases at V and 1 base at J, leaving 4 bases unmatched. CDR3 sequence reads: CASSSGQGRQETQYF. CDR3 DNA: TGTGCCAGCAGCTCCGGACAGGGGCGCCAAGAGACCCAGTACTTC.

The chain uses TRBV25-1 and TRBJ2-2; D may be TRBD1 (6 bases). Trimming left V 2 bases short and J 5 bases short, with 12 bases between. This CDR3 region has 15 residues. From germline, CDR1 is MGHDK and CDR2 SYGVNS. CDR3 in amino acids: CASSEQGPGTGELFF. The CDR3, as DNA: TGTGCCAGCAGTGAACAGGGGCCGGGGACCGGGGAGCTGTTTTTT.

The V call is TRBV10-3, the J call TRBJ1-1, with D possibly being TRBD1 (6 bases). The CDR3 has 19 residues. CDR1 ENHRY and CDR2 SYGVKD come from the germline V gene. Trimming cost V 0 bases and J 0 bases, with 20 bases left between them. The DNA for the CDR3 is TGTGCCATCAGTGAGTCCGGGGGGCGGAGGTCCCTCATGAACACTGAAGCTTTCTTT. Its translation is CAISESGGRRSLMNTEAFF.

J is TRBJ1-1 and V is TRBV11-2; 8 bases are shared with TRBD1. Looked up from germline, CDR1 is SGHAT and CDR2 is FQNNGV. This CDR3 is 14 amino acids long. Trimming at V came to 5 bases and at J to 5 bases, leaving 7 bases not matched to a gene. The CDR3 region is CASSRQGRITEAFF. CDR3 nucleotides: TGTGCCAGCAGCAGACAGGGGCGGATAACTGAAGCTTTCTTT.

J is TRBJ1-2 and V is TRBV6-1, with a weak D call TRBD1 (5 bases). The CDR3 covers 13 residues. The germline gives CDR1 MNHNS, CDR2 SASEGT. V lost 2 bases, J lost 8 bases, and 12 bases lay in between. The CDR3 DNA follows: TGTGCCAGCAGTGAAACCAGGGTGTTCGGCTACACCTTC. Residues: CASSETRVFGYTF.

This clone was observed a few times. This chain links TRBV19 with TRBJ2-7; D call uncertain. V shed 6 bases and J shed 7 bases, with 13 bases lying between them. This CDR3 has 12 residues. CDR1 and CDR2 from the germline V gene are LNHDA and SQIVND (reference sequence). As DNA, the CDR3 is TGTGCCAGTAGCTCCCCCCCCTCGGAGCAGTACTTC. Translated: CASSSPPSEQYF.

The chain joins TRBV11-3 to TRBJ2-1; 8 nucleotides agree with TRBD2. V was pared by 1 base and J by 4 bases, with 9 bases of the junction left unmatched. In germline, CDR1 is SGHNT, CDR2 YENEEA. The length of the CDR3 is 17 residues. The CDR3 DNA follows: TGTGCCAGCAGCTTAGGTCCTGCGGGAGGTTCTTACAATGAGCAGTTCTTC. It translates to CASSLGPAGGSYNEQFF.

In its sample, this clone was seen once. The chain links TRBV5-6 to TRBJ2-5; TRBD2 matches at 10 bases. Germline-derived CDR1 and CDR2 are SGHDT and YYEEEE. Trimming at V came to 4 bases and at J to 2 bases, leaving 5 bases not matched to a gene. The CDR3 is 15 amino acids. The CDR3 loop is CASSPLGLAQETQYF. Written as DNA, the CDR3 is TGTGCCAGCAGCCCGTTGGGACTAGCGCAAGAGACCCAGTACTTC.

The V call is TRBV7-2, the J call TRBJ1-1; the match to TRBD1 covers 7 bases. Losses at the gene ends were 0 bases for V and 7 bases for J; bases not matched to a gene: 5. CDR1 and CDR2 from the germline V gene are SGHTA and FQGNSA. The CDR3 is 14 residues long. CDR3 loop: CASSLAPTGIEAFF. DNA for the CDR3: TGTGCCAGCAGCTTAGCGCCGACAGGGATTGAAGCTTTCTTT.

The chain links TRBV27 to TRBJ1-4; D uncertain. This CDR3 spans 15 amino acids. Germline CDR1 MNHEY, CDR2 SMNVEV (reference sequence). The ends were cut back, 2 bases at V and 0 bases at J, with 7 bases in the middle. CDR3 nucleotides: TGTGCCAGCAGTTTAATCGGGGCAACTAATGAAAAACTGTTTTTT. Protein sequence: CASSLIGATNEKLFF.

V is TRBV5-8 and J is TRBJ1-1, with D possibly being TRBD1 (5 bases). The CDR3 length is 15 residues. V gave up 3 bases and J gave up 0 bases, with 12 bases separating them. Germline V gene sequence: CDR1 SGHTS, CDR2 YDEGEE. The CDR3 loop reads CASSWRQIMNTEAFF. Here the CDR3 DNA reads TGTGCCAGCAGCTGGAGACAGATTATGAACACTGAAGCTTTCTTT.

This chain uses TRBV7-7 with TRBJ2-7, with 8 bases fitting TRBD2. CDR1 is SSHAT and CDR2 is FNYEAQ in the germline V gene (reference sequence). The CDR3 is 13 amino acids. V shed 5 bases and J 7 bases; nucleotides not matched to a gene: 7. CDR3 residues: CASSQDRGGEQYF. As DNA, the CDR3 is TGTGCCAGCAGCCAGGACCGGGGGGGTGAGCAGTACTTC.

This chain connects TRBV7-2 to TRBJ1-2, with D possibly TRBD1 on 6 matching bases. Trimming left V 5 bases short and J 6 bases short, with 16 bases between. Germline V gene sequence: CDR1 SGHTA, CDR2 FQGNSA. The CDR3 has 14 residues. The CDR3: CASSGSGGVDGYTF. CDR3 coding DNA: TGTGCCAGCAGCGGAAGTGGGGGCGTTGATGGCTACACCTTC. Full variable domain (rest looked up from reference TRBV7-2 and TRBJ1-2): GAGVSQSPSNKVTEKGKDVELRCDPISGHTALYWYRQSLGQGLEFLIYFQGNSAPDKSGLPSDRFSAERTGGSVSTLTIQRTQQEDSAVYLCASSGSGGVDGYTFGSGTRLTVV.

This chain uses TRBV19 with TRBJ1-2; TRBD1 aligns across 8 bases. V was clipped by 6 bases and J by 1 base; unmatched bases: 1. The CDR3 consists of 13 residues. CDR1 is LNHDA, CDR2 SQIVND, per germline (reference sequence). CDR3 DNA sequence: TGTGCCAGTAGGGGACAGGTTAACTATGGCTACACCTTC. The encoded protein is CASRGQVNYGYTF.

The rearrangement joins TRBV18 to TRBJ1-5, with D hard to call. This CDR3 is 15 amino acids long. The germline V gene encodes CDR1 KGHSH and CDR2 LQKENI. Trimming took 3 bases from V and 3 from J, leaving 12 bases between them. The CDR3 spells CASSPIPGSNQPQHF. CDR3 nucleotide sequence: TGTGCCAGCTCACCCATACCGGGGTCCAATCAGCCCCAGCATTTT.

CDR3 DNA: TGCAGCGTTGATGAACGTAGACTAGCCAATGAGCAGTTCTTC. This gives the protein CSVDERRLANEQFF. The chain is built from TRBV29-1 and TRBJ2-1, with TRBD2 matching over 7 bases. The CDR3 has 14 residues. Germline CDR1 reads SQVTM; CDR2 reads ANQGSEA. The J segment lost 6 bases and the V segment lost 3 bases, leaving 8 bases of the junction unmatched.

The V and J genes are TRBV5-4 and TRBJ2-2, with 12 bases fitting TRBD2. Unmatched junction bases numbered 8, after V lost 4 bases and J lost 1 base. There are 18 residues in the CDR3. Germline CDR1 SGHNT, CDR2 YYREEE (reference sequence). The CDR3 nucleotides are TGTGCCAGCAGCCCGGACCTAGCGGGAGGGGGGAACACCGGGGAGCTGTTTTTT. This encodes CASSPDLAGGGNTGELFF.

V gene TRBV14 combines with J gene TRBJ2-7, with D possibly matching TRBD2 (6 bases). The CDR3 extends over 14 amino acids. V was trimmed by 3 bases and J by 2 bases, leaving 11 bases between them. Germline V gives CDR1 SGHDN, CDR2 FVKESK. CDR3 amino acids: CASSQLAEPYEQYF. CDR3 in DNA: TGTGCCAGCAGCCAGTTAGCGGAGCCCTACGAGCAGTACTTC. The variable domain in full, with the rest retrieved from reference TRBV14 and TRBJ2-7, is EAGVTQFPSHSVIEKGQTVTLRCDPISGHDNLYWYRRVMGKEIKFLLHFVKESKQDESGMPNNRFLAERTGGTYSTLKVQPAELEDSGVYFCASSQLAEPYEQYFGPGTRLTVT.

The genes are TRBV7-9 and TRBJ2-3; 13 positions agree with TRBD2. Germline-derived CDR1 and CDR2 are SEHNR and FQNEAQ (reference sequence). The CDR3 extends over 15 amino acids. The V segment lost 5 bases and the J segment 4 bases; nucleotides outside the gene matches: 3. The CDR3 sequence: CASSRTSGGADTQYF. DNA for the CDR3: TGTGCCAGCAGCCGCACTAGCGGGGGGGCAGATACGCAGTATTTT.

The CDR3 nucleotides read TGCGCCAGCAGCCAACTGGGACTAGCGGCGGGGAGCACAGATACGCAGTATTTT. Translating gives CASSQLGLAAGSTDTQYF. V and J are TRBV4-1 and TRBJ2-3; 11 bases match TRBD2. The CDR3 runs to 18 residues. Germline trimming cut 2 bases from V and 0 bases from J; bases unmatched to any gene: 7. The V gene's germline CDR1 is MGHRA and CDR2 YSYEKL.

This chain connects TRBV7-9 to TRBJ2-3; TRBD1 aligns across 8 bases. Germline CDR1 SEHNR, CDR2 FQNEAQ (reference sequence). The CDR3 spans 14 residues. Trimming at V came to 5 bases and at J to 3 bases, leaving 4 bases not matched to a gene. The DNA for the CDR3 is TGTGCCAGCAGCCCTCAGGGGGCGACAGATACGCAGTATTTT. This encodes CASSPQGATDTQYF.

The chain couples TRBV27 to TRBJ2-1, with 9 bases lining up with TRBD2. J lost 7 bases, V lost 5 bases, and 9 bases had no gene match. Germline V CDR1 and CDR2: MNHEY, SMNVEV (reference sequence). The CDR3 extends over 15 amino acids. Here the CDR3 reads CASSDPREGYNEQFF. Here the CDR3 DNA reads TGTGCCAGCAGTGATCCGCGGGAGGGCTATAATGAGCAGTTCTTC.

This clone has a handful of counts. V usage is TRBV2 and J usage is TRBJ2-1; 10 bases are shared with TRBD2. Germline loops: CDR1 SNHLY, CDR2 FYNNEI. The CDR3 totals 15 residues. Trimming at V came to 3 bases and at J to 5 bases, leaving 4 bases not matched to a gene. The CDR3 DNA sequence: TGTGCCAGCAGTGATCTAGCGGGGGCTAACAATGAGCAGTTCTTC. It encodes CASSDLAGANNEQFF.

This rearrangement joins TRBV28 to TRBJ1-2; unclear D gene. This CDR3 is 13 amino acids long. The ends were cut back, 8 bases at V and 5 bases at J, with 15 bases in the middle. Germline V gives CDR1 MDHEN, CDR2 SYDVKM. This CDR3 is CASGPGGEYGYTF. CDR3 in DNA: TGTGCCAGCGGCCCTGGTGGGGAGTATGGCTACACCTTC.